These 32 T cell receptor beta chains share one sample of origin, sequenced in a study of T cell changes during pregnancy in multiple sclerosis. Here immunoSEQ multiplex PCR was the method, and the copy in TCRdb shows in-frame clones only, minus some. The data show tens of thousands of clones, 90% to 95% seen once. This specimen was peripheral blood, taken in the third trimester of pregnancy. The receptors shown here come from a female donor in good health, enrolled as a control in a pregnancy study.

The genes are TRBV10-2 and TRBJ2-2; 9 nucleotides align to TRBD2. With 4 bases clipped from V and 7 bases from J, the junction kept 4 bases outside the gene matches. Germline lookup yields CDR1 WSHSY and CDR2 SAAADI. The CDR3 sequence is 14 residues long. The CDR3: CASSGGTSYGELFF. Written as DNA, the CDR3 is TGCGCCAGCAGTGGTGGGACTAGCTACGGGGAGCTGTTTTTT.

The chain uses TRBV10-3 and TRBJ2-1; D is undetermined. V gave up 2 bases and J gave up 0 bases, with 8 bases separating them. The CDR3 totals 15 residues. The V gene's germline CDR1 is ENHRY and CDR2 SYGVKD. The CDR3 sequence: CAISELESSYNEQFF. Here the CDR3 DNA reads TGTGCCATCAGTGAGCTGGAGAGCTCCTACAATGAGCAGTTCTTC.

The CDR3 DNA reads TGTGCCAGCAGTTCCTCTAGGTCTGCCCAGCATTTT. Amino acid sequence: CASSSSRSAQHF. V usage is TRBV7-9 and J usage is TRBJ1-5; D not certain. From germline, CDR1 is SEHNR and CDR2 FQNEAQ (reference sequence). This CDR3 region has 12 residues. Trimming cost V 6 bases and J 11 bases, with 14 bases left between them.

This sequence joins TRBV6-5 and TRBJ2-7; 8 bases are a match to TRBD2. With 8 bases clipped from V and 0 bases from J, the junction kept 9 bases outside the gene matches. CDR3 length equals 15 residues. Germline V gene lookup returns CDR1 MNHEY and CDR2 SVGAGI. DNA for the CDR3: TGTGCCAGCGGGGCGGGAGGTACGTCCTCCTACGAGCAGTACTTC. Residues: CASGAGGTSSYEQYF.

The rearrangement uses TRBV4-1 and TRBJ1-4, with a possible D match to TRBD1 (5 bases). V gave up 3 bases and J gave up 14 bases, with 19 bases separating them. The CDR3 runs to 14 residues. The germline CDR1 and CDR2 sequences are MGHRA and YSYEKL. The CDR3 sequence: CASSQGTAFVRLFF. In DNA form, the CDR3 reads TGCGCCAGCAGCCAGGGGACTGCTTTTGTTCGGCTGTTTTTT.

V is TRBV5-5 and J is TRBJ2-7; 8 bases are a match to TRBD2. The junction had 2 bases not matched to a gene; V was cut back by 0 bases and J by 0 bases. The CDR3 consists of 15 residues. Germline assignment: CDR1 SGHKS and CDR2 YYEKEE (reference sequence). The CDR3 bases are TGTGCCAGCAGCTTGGCAGGGACTAGCTCCTACGAGCAGTACTTC. This sequence encodes CASSLAGTSSYEQYF. The full variable domain, completed using reference TRBV5-5 and TRBJ2-7, is DAGVTQSPTHLIKTRGQQVTLRCSPISGHKSVSWYQQVLGQGPQFIFQYYEKEERGRGNFPDRFSARQFPNYSSELNVNALLLGDSALYLCASSLAGTSSYEQYFGPGTRLTVT.

CDR3 sequence: CASKFTGGADTEAFF. CDR3 coding DNA: TGTGCCAGCAAATTCACAGGGGGCGCAGACACTGAAGCTTTCTTT. This chain uses TRBV6-4 with TRBJ1-1; 9 bases agree with TRBD1. Losses at the gene ends were 7 bases for V and 3 bases for J; bases not matched to a gene: 9. CDR3 size: 15 residues. Germline values: CDR1 MRHNA, CDR2 SNTAGT.

The rearrangement joins TRBV7-2 to TRBJ2-2, with 8 bases fitting TRBD2. The CDR3 consists of 16 residues. Germline lookup yields CDR1 SGHTA and CDR2 FQGNSA. The J segment lost 1 base and the V segment lost 5 bases, leaving 6 bases of the junction unmatched. As DNA, the CDR3 is TGTGCCAGCAGCCCCGAGAGCGGGAGGAACACCGGGGAGCTGTTTTTT. Its translation: CASSPESGRNTGELFF.

The rearrangement uses TRBV6-6 and TRBJ2-5; possibly TRBD1 for D (5 bases). The CDR3 length is 15 residues. Trimming shortened V by 2 bases and J by 3 bases, and 13 bases separated the two germline ends. Germline CDR1 reads MNHNY; CDR2 reads SVGAGI (reference sequence). The CDR3 region has the DNA TGTGCCAGCAGTTACCCTCCCCAGGGCAAAGAGACCCAGTACTTC. Translation gives CASSYPPQGKETQYF.

This chain links TRBV18 with TRBJ1-5; D perhaps matches TRBD1 (5 bases). With 3 bases removed from V and 8 bases from J, the gap between germline ends came to 8 bases. The germline gives CDR1 KGHSH, CDR2 LQKENI. The CDR3 extends over 12 amino acids. CDR3 sequence: CASSPPGEPQHF. The CDR3 nucleotides read TGTGCCAGCTCACCCCCGGGGGAGCCCCAGCATTTT.

The chain carries TRBV7-8 and TRBJ1-2; 7 bases map to TRBD1. Germline V lookup: CDR1 SGHVS, CDR2 FQNEAQ. This CDR3 has 15 amino acids. V gave up 5 bases and J gave up 8 bases; unmatched junction bases: 14. The CDR3 reads CASSPLNTGVFGYTF. In DNA, the CDR3 is TGTGCCAGCAGCCCACTAAATACAGGGGTGTTCGGCTACACCTTC.

V gene TRBV5-6 combines with J gene TRBJ1-2; TRBD1 agrees at 8 bases. With V trimmed by 0 bases and J by 3 bases, 10 bases remained unmatched. The CDR3 is 17 amino acids. Germline CDR1 reads SGHDT; CDR2 reads YYEEEE. The CDR3 loop reads CASSLDGTGGMYYGYTF. CDR3 in DNA: TGTGCCAGCAGCTTGGATGGTACAGGGGGTATGTACTATGGCTACACCTTC.

The J gene is TRBJ2-5, the V gene TRBV11-2, with D perhaps matching TRBD1 (6 bases). CDR3 length: 18 residues. Germline values: CDR1 SGHAT, CDR2 FQNNGV. With 3 bases removed from V and 5 bases from J, the gap between germline ends came to 25 bases. This CDR3 is CASSFPSGLGGVNETQYF. The CDR3 region has the DNA TGTGCCAGCAGCTTCCCCTCGGGTCTAGGGGGAGTTAATGAGACCCAGTACTTC.

This chain links TRBV30 with TRBJ1-2; a weak D match, TRBD1 (6 bases). Trimming shortened V by 0 bases and J by 3 bases, and 23 bases separated the two germline ends. CDR1 is GTSNPN, CDR2 SVGIG, per germline (reference sequence). There are 18 residues in the CDR3. The DNA of the CDR3 is TGTGCCTGGAGTGTTTTAAGGGGGAGAGGTTTTAGGTACTATGGCTACACCTTC. Encoded protein: CAWSVLRGRGFRYYGYTF.

The chain employs TRBV25-1 and TRBJ2-7; TRBD1 matches 8 bases. The CDR3 has 16 residues. V lost 3 bases to trimming and J lost 3 bases; unmatched junction nucleotides: 10. Germline lookup yields CDR1 MGHDK and CDR2 SYGVNS. The CDR3 sequence is CASSDTTGGFVYEQYF. The DNA for the CDR3 is TGTGCCAGCAGTGACACCACAGGGGGTTTCGTCTACGAGCAGTACTTC.

This clone was detected only once. V usage is TRBV19 and J usage is TRBJ2-7; 8 bases map to TRBD1. Per the germline V gene, CDR1 is LNHDA and CDR2 is SQIVND (reference sequence). The CDR3 is 18 residues long. With 4 bases clipped from V and 4 bases from J, the junction kept 18 bases outside the gene matches. In DNA, the CDR3 is TGTGCCAGTAGTAGCCGGGGACAGGCCCCGGCGGGACGATACGAGCAGTACTTC. This gives the protein CASSSRGQAPAGRYEQYF.

The CDR3 is CASSFPGQNEKLFF. The CDR3 nucleotides are TGTGCCAGCAGCTTTCCGGGACAGAATGAAAAACTGTTTTTT. The chain recombines TRBV5-6 with TRBJ1-4; 7 nucleotides line up with TRBD1. The V gene's germline CDR1 is SGHDT and CDR2 YYEEEE. V lost 2 bases to trimming and J lost 5 bases; unmatched junction nucleotides: 3. The CDR3 runs 14 residues.

The genes are TRBV5-6 and TRBJ1-1; D is uncertain. V lost 3 bases and J lost 0, with 6 bases in between. The CDR3 covers 13 residues. CDR1 and CDR2 (germline): SGHDT, YYEEEE. The CDR3 reads CASSWAVNTEAFF. The CDR3 DNA sequence: TGTGCCAGCAGCTGGGCAGTGAACACTGAAGCTTTCTTT.

This clone was counted between two and nine times. The rearrangement links TRBV2 to TRBJ1-3, with D hard to call. Deletions cut 2 bases from V and 4 bases from J, with 9 bases between. Germline CDR1 is SNHLY and CDR2 is FYNNEI. The CDR3 length is 14 residues. The CDR3 here is CASSENPGGNTIYF. The CDR3 DNA reads as TGTGCCAGCAGTGAAAATCCCGGGGGAAACACCATATATTTT. Drawing the rest from reference TRBV2 and TRBJ1-3, the complete variable domain is EPEVTQTPSHQVTQMGQEVILRCVPISNHLYFYWYRQILGQKVEFLVSFYNNEISEKSEIFDDQFSVERPDGSNFTLKIRSTKLEDSAMYFCASSENPGGNTIYFGEGSWLTVV.

This chain links TRBV6-1 with TRBJ2-1; tentatively, D is TRBD1 (6 bases). The CDR3 has 14 amino acids. With 8 bases removed from V and 4 bases from J, the gap between germline ends came to 15 bases. Germline V lookup: CDR1 MNHNS, CDR2 SASEGT. The DNA of the CDR3 is TGTGCCAGCGGAGGACAGTTTACTTACAATGAGCAGTTCTTC. Protein: CASGGQFTYNEQFF.

The J gene is TRBJ1-2, the V gene TRBV7-2; weak D call: TRBD1 (5 bases). The CDR3 totals 13 residues. Trimming took 2 bases from V and 11 from J, leaving 15 bases between them. Germline CDR1 is SGHTA and CDR2 is FQGNSA. The CDR3 spells CASSLLGLEQYTF. The CDR3 coding sequence is TGTGCCAGCAGCTTATTGGGACTGGAGCAATACACCTTC.

The chain carries TRBV28 and TRBJ2-6; 13 nucleotides agree with TRBD2. The CDR3 contains 19 residues. V was pared by 3 bases and J by 1 base, with 6 bases of the junction left unmatched. Germline V gene sequence: CDR1 MDHEN, CDR2 SYDVKM. Here the CDR3 DNA reads TGTGCCAGCAGTTTTACGCCGGGACTAGCGGGGTCTGGGGCCAACGTCCTGACTTTC. Translated, it gives CASSFTPGLAGSGANVLTF.

V gene TRBV9 combines with J gene TRBJ1-3; D remains unclear. Germline V gives CDR1 SGDLS, CDR2 YYNGEE. The CDR3 sequence is 18 residues long. Trimming took off 1 base at V and 0 bases at J, with 17 bases between the two ends. The CDR3 loop reads CASSVYDSISSSGNTIYF. In DNA form, the CDR3 reads TGTGCCAGCAGCGTATACGACTCTATATCTAGCTCTGGAAACACCATATATTTT.

The genes are TRBV27 and TRBJ1-2; the match to TRBD1 covers 11 bases. Germline CDR1 is MNHEY and CDR2 is SMNVEV (reference sequence). Trimming removed 5 bases from V and 4 bases from J; junction bases left unmatched: 6. This CDR3 is 15 amino acids long. The CDR3 loop reads CASSLTGTGGYGYTF. DNA of the CDR3: TGTGCCAGCAGTCTCACCGGGACAGGGGGCTATGGCTACACCTTC.

This chain uses TRBV5-5 with TRBJ2-5; the D gene is possibly TRBD1 (6 bases). The CDR3 spans 14 residues. CDR1 is SGHKS and CDR2 is YYEKEE in the germline V gene (reference sequence). Trimming removed 2 bases at V and 1 base at J, with 9 bases between. The CDR3 sequence is CASSFTGRQETQYF. CDR3 in DNA: TGTGCCAGCAGCTTTACAGGGCGCCAAGAGACCCAGTACTTC.

V gene TRBV25-1 combines with J gene TRBJ1-2, with a tentative D call TRBD1 (5 bases). Germline values: CDR1 MGHDK, CDR2 SYGVNS. This CDR3 region has 15 residues. The V end lost 1 base, the J end lost 4 bases, and 13 bases lay between the germline ends. The DNA for the CDR3 is TGTGCCAGCAGTGAATCATGGGGGGACGGCTATGGCTACACCTTC. Amino acid sequence: CASSESWGDGYGYTF.

The V call is TRBV4-1, the J call TRBJ1-6; 7 nucleotides agree with TRBD1. This CDR3 spans 14 amino acids. Losses at the gene ends were 1 base for V and 11 bases for J; bases not matched to a gene: 5. CDR1 MGHRA and CDR2 YSYEKL come from the germline V gene. The DNA for the CDR3 is TGCGCCAGCAGCCAAGGACAGGGTGGGCCACCCCTCCACTTT. This encodes CASSQGQGGPPLHF.

This chain links TRBV15 with TRBJ2-7; D gene unclear. The CDR3 is made up of 11 amino acids. Germline values: CDR1 LNHNV, CDR2 YYDKDF (reference sequence). The V gene lost 4 bases and the J gene lost 3 bases, with 4 bases spanning the gap. The CDR3 spells CATSTLYEQYF. CDR3 sequence (DNA): TGTGCCACCAGCACCCTCTACGAGCAGTACTTC.

The rearrangement joins TRBV30 to TRBJ2-5, with 9 bases fitting TRBD1. The trim removed 0 bases at V and 4 bases at J, leaving 9 bases unmatched. Looked up from germline, CDR1 is GTSNPN and CDR2 is SVGIG (reference sequence). The CDR3 runs to 16 residues. In DNA form, the CDR3 reads TGTGCCTGGAGTGTAGAGACAGGGGGTTTGGGAGAGACCCAGTACTTC. Translation: CAWSVETGGLGETQYF.

The chain joins TRBV5-1 to TRBJ2-5; 10 positions match TRBD2. Trimming took 6 bases from V and 1 from J; bases not matched to a gene: 6. Per the germline V gene, CDR1 is SGHRS and CDR2 is YFSETQ. The CDR3 totals 15 residues. The CDR3 is CASTIAGGAQETQYF. CDR3 nucleotide sequence: TGCGCCAGCACAATAGCGGGGGGCGCCCAAGAGACCCAGTACTTC.

The V call is TRBV9, the J call TRBJ2-7, with TRBD2 matching 14 bases. J lost 3 bases, V lost 4 bases, and 6 bases had no gene match. The CDR3 consists of 16 residues. The V gene's germline CDR1 is SGDLS and CDR2 YYNGEE. CDR3 DNA: TGTGCCAGCAGCCCGGGGACTAGCGGGGGAATCTACGAGCAGTACTTC. It encodes CASSPGTSGGIYEQYF.

The chain is built from TRBV28 and TRBJ2-7, with D maybe TRBD1 (6 bases). Germline lookup yields CDR1 MDHEN and CDR2 SYDVKM. With 4 bases removed from V and 2 bases from J, the gap between germline ends came to 18 bases. CDR3 length equals 16 residues. For the CDR3, the DNA is TGTGCCAGCAGTTCTCACAGGGAACTACAGGCCTACGAGCAGTACTTC. Amino acids: CASSSHRELQAYEQYF.